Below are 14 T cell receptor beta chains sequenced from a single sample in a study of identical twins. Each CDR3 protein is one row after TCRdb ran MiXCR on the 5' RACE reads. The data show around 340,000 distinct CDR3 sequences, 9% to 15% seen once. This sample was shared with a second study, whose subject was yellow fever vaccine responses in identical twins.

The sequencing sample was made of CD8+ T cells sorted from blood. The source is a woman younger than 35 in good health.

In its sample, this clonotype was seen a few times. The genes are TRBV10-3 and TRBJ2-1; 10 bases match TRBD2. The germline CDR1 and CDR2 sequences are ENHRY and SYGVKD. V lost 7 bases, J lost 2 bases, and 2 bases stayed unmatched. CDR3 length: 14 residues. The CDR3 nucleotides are TGTGCCATCATGGGGACTAGCGCCTACAATGAGCAGTTCTTC. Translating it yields CAIMGTSAYNEQFF.

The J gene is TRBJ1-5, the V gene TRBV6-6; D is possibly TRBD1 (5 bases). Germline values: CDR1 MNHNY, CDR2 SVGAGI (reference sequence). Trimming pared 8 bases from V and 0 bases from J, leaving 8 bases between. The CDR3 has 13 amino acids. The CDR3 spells CASAGHSNQPQHF. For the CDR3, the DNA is TGTGCCAGCGCAGGGCATAGCAATCAGCCCCAGCATTTT.

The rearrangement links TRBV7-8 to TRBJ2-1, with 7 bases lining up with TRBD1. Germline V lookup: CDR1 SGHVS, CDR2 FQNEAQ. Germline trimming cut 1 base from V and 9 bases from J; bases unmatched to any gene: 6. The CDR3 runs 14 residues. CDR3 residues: CASSLGEQGFEQFF. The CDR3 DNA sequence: TGTGCCAGCAGCTTAGGGGAACAGGGGTTTGAGCAGTTCTTC.

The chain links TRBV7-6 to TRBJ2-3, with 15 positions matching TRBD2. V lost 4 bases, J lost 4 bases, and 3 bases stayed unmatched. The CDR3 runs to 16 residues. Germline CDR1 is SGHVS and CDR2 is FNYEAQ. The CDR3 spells CASSSGLAGGSDTQYF. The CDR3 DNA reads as TGTGCCAGCAGCTCCGGACTAGCGGGAGGGTCAGATACGCAGTATTTT.

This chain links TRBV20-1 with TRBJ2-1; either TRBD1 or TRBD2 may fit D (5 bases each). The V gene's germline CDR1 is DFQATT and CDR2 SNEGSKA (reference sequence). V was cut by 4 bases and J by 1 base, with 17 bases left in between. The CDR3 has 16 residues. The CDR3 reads CSATRSGTISYNEQFF. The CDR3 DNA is TGCAGTGCTACCAGATCCGGGACCATTTCCTACAATGAGCAGTTCTTC.

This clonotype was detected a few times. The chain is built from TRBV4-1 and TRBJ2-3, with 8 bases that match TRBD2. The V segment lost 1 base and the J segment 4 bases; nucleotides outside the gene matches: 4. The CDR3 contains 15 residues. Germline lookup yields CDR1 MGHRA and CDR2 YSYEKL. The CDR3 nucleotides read TGCGCCAGCAGCCAAGCCGGGAGGGCCGCAGATACGCAGTATTTT. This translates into CASSQAGRAADTQYF.

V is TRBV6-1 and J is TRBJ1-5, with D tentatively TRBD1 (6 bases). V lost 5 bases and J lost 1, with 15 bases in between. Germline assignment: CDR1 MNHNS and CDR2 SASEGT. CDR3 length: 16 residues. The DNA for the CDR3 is TGTGCCAGCAGTAGCCTGGGGACAATGAGCAATCAGCCCCAGCATTTT. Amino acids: CASSSLGTMSNQPQHF.

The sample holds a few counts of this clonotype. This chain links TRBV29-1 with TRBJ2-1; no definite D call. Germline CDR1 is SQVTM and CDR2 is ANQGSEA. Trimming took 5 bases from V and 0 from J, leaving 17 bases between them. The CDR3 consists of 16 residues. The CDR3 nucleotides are TGCAGCGTTCCCCCCCCCCGGCCAAGCTCCTACAATGAGCAGTTCTTC. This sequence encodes CSVPPPRPSSYNEQFF.

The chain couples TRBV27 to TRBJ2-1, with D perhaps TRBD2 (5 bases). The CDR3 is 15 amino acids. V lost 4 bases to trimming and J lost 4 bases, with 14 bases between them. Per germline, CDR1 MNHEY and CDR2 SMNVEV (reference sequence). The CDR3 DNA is TGTGCCAGCAGTTCCCCTAGCTTTTTGTACAATGAGCAGTTCTTC. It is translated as CASSSPSFLYNEQFF.

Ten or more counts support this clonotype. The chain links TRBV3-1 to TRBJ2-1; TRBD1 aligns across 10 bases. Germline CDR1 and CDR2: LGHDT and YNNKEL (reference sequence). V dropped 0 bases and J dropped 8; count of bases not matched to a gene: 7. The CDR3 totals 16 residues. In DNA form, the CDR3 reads TGTGCCAGCAGCCAAGACTCGGGACAGGGGATTTATGAGCAGTTCTTC. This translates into CASSQDSGQGIYEQFF.

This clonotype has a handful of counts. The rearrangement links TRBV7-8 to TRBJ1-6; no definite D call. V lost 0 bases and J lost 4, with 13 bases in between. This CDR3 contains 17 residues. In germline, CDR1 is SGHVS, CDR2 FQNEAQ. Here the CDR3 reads CASSLASPTEYNSPLHF. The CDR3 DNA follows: TGTGCCAGCAGCTTAGCGTCGCCGACGGAATATAATTCACCCCTCCACTTT.

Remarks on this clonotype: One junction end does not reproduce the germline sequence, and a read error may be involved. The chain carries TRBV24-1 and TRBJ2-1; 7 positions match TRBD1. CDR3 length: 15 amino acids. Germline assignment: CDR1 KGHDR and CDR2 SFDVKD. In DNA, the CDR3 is TGTGTCACCAGCTCCGCAGGACAGGACCACAATGAGCAGTTCTTC. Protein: CVTSSAGQDHNEQFF.

The CDR3 coding sequence is TGTGCCAGCATCAGCGGACAGCCAGGGACTAGAGACTCTGGGGCCAACGTCCTGACTTTC. Protein product: CASISGQPGTRDSGANVLTF. This chain connects TRBV12-3 or TRBV12-4 to TRBJ2-6; 8 bases line up with TRBD2. J lost 0 bases, V lost 7 bases, and 17 bases had no gene match. The CDR3 length is 20 residues.

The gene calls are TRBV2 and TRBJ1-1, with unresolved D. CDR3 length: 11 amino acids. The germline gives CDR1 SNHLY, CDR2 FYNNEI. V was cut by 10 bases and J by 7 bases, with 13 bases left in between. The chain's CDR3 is CATVRAGEAFF. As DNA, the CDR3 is TGTGCCACCGTGCGGGCGGGTGAAGCTTTCTTT.